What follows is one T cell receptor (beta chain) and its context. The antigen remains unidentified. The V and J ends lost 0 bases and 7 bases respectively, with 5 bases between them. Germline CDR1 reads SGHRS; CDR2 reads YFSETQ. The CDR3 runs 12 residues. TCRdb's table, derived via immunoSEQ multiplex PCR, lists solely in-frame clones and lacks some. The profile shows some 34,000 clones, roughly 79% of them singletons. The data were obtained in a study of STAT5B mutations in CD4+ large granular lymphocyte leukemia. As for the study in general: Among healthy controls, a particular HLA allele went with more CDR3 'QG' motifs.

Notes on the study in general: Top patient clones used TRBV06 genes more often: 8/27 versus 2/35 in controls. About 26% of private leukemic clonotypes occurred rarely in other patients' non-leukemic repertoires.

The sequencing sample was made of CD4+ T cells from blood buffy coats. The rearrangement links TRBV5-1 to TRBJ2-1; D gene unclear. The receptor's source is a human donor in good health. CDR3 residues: CASSLVVNEQFF. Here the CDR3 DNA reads TGCGCCAGCAGCTTGGTGGTGAATGAGCAGTTCTTC. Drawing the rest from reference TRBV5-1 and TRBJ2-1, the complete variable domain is KAGVTQTPRYLIKTRGQQVTLSCSPISGHRSVSWYQQTPGQGLQFLFEYFSETQRNKGNFPGRFSGRQFSNSRSEMNVSTLELGDSALYLCASSLVVNEQFFGPGTRLTVL.